The clone carrying this TCR beta chain was found many times. TCRdb processed the 5' RACE reads anew with MiXCR; each CDR3 protein has one entry. The data hold 250,000 to 300,000 distinct CDR3 sequences, with over 8.5% observed a single time. Trimming removed 6 bases from V and 0 bases from J; junction bases left unmatched: 5. Per germline, CDR1 MNHNS and CDR2 SASEGT. This CDR3 spans 16 amino acids. This sample is part of a study of identical twins. The data also belong to a second study, concerning yellow fever vaccine responses in identical twins.

This clonotype was sampled from a woman aged 18 to 35 in good health. Sequenced: CD8+ T cells sorted from blood. This sequence joins TRBV6-1 and TRBJ2-1; 10 bases fit TRBD2. In DNA form, the CDR3 reads TGTGCCAGCAGGTTTAGCGGGGGGAGCTCCTACAATGAGCAGTTCTTC. It yields the protein CASRFSGGSSYNEQFF.